This entry describes one T cell receptor (beta chain). Its antigen is currently unknown. This sample was included in a study of CD8 T cells in Susac syndrome. In blood CD8+ and CD4+ T cells, TCR beta underwent sequencing. Study outcomes and limitations: As the study acknowledged, the number of individuals who were part of its TCR sequencing and HLA analysis was relatively small.

With random hexamers, reverse transcription was performed on about 0.5 to 1 ug of RNA. immunoSEQ multiplex PCR amplified TCR beta CDR3 across 54 Vbeta, 13 Jbeta. TCRdb recomputed calls from the immunoSEQ multiplex PCR reads with MiXCR, one row per CDR3 protein. The table lists roughly 120,000 distinct CDR3 sequences, 90% to 95% of them singletons. The sequenced sample was CD8+ T cells from PBMCs. The TCR originated in a human donor with multiple sclerosis.

The CDR3 protein is CASSEGRSYEQYV. As DNA, the CDR3 is TGTGCCAGCAGTGAGGGACGGTCCTACGAGCAGTACGTC. The chain couples TRBV6-1 to TRBJ2-7; D tentatively reads TRBD1 or TRBD2 (5 bases each). Germline CDR1 reads MNHNS; CDR2 reads SASEGT. Trimming pared 3 bases from V and 1 base from J, leaving 7 bases between. The CDR3 consists of 13 residues.